This T cell receptor beta chain was obtained from a study of shared clonotypes between healthy human individuals. The study, taken as a whole, reports: Naive subsets generally exceeded memory subsets in estimated richness.

V was cut by 9 bases and J by 6 bases, with 12 bases left in between. The CDR3 spans 12 residues. Germline V gene sequence: CDR1 MDHEN, CDR2 SYDVKM. Generated by immunoSEQ multiplex PCR, the TCRdb table keeps only in-frame clones and is missing some. The sample lists some 1.5 million clones, 98% seen once, with roughly 0.45% in the top ten. Of note for this clone: Antigen: not known.

Sequencing used naive CD4+ T cells sorted from blood. Subset meaning: CD45RA+ positively selected. The receptor was isolated from a man aged 25 to 40 in good health. V usage is TRBV28 and J usage is TRBJ1-5, with a possible D match to TRBD1 (5 bases). The CDR3 DNA reads TGTGCCAGTTCGATAAGGGGTCAGCCCCAGCATTTT. Its protein product is CASSIRGQPQHF.